This is a list of T cell receptor beta chains from one sample in a study of CD8+CD57+ T cells in acquired aplastic anemia. TCRdb fed the reads into MiXCR, producing one record per CDR3 protein. This table holds around 140,000 distinct CDR3 sequences, roughly 40% found once. The sequencing sample was made of sorted CD4+, CD8+, or CD8+CD57+ T cells (not recorded which) from PBMCs. The receptor source for this set is a human donor in good health, serving as a control. Each CDR3 is given with its conserved first and last residue. The D gene is left open where the match is weak. Clone size, where shown, is once, few, many, or a class for clones that have expanded.

clone size	J gene	D gene	V gene	CDR3 protein	CDR3 DNA
many	TRBJ1-1	-	TRBV24-1	CATTEGRYTEAFF	TGTGCCACCACCGAGGGGAGGTACACTGAAGCTTTCTTT
-	TRBJ2-7	-	TRBV25-1	CASRDLSYEQYF	TGTGCCAGCAGGGACTTATCCTACGAGCAGTACTTC
many	TRBJ2-7	-	TRBV19	CASSIVWGSSYEQYF	TGTGCCAGTAGTATTGTGTGGGGAAGCTCCTACGAGCAGTACTTC
once	TRBJ2-3	-	TRBV5-1	CASSPEGTDTQYF	TGCGCCAGCAGCCCGGAGGGCACAGATACGCAGTATTTT
many	TRBJ2-7	-	TRBV14	CASSPHSYEQYF	TGTGCCAGCAGCCCCCACTCCTACGAGCAGTACTTC
-	TRBJ2-5	TRBD2	TRBV7-6	CASSGGSETQYF	TGTGCCAGTAGCGGGGGGTCGGAGACCCAGTACTTC
-	TRBJ2-1	TRBD1	TRBV11-2	CASSKRSRDRAQQFF	TGTGCCAGCAGTAAGAGGTCCCGGGACAGGGCTCAGCAGTTCTTC
many	TRBJ1-2	-	TRBV6-1	CASSEAGGYGYTF	TGTGCCAGCAGTGAAGCGGGGGGCTATGGCTACACCTTC
few	TRBJ2-3	TRBD1	TRBV5-4	CASSSGQGADTQYF	TGTGCCAGCAGCTCGGGACAGGGAGCAGATACGCAGTATTTT
-	TRBJ1-2	-	TRBV24-1	CATSEQGFRYTF	TGTGCCACCAGTGAACAGGGTTTTCGGTACACCTTC
-	TRBJ2-5	TRBD1	TRBV15	CATSTRQGQETQYF	TGTGCCACCAGCACCCGACAGGGACAAGAGACCCAGTACTTC
many	TRBJ2-7	-	TRBV5-1	CASSLAPGSSTYEQYF	TGCGCCAGCAGCTTGGCCCCTGGGAGTTCTACCTACGAGCAGTACTTC
-	TRBJ2-7	-	TRBV2	CASSGVQSHYEQYF	TGTGCCAGCAGTGGGGTACAGAGTCACTACGAGCAGTACTTC
many	TRBJ2-1	TRBD2	TRBV19	CASSLGTSRYNEQFF	TGTGCCAGTAGTCTGGGGACTAGCCGATACAATGAGCAGTTCTTC
many	TRBJ1-3	TRBD1	TRBV6-1	CASSVDRAGNTIYF	TGTGCCAGCAGTGTCGACAGGGCTGGAAACACCATATATTTT
-	TRBJ1-2	TRBD1	TRBV24-1	CATSRQGVHGYTF	TGTGCCACCAGCAGACAGGGGGTTCATGGCTACACCTTC
many	TRBJ1-3	-	TRBV19	CASSGTLNSGNTIYF	TGTGCCAGTAGCGGCACTTTGAACTCTGGAAACACCATATATTTT
many	TRBJ2-5	TRBD1	TRBV10-2	CASSEFGGGTGDQETQYF	TGCGCCAGCAGTGAGTTCGGGGGCGGGACAGGGGACCAAGAGACCCAGTACTTC
once	TRBJ1-2	-	TRBV20-1	CSASPGNGYTF	TGCAGTGCTAGTCCCGGGAATGGCTACACCTTC
many	TRBJ2-5	-	TRBV2	CASKIRPGAEETQYF	TGTGCCAGCAAAATCCGACCTGGGGCAGAAGAGACCCAGTACTTC
-	TRBJ1-2	-	TRBV10-3	CAISESIANDYGYTF	TGTGCCATCAGTGAGTCGATAGCCAACGACTATGGCTACACCTTC
-	TRBJ2-1	-	TRBV10-3	CAISESNRKGSHEQFF	TGTGCCATCAGTGAGTCTAACAGGAAAGGCTCCCATGAGCAGTTCTTC
-	TRBJ1-2	TRBD1	TRBV5-1	CASSTGQGYSGNTF	TGCGCCAGCAGCACCGGACAGGGGTATAGTGGAAACACCTTC